What follows are 3 T cell receptor beta chains derived from one specimen sequenced in a study of cytomegalovirus exposure and HLA in healthy donors (dated 2017 in TCRdb). Libraries were prepared through the immunoSEQ multiplex PCR assay. A mixture of 60 forward primers for TCR Vbeta segments and 13 reverse primers for TCR Jbeta segments was used in the multiplex PCR. TCRdb provides this immuneACCESS table in a form limited to in-frame rearrangements. Some clones are lacking; in checked studies, under half of them reflect an unresolved V gene, and why the rest are absent is not known. This sample is represented by 100,000 to 150,000 clones; approximately 80% of them were singletons. 0.7% of the sample comes from the top ten. Sequencing used PBMCs. The receptor set was obtained from a man between 18 and 35 years old in good health and CMV-seronegative.

The genes are TRBV7-2 and TRBJ1-1, with D perhaps TRBD1 (5 bases). Between the trimmed V and J ends, which lost 5 bases and 7 bases, there was a span of 11 bases. The germline CDR1 and CDR2 sequences are SGHTA and FQGNSA. The CDR3 has 12 residues. The CDR3, as DNA: TGTGCCAGCAGCCTTCTCAGGGTTGAAGCTTTCTTT. Protein: CASSLLRVEAFF. The full variable domain, with the rest looked up from reference TRBV7-2 and TRBJ1-1, is GAGVSQSPSNKVTEKGKDVELRCDPISGHTALYWYRQSLGQGLEFLIYFQGNSAPDKSGLPSDRFSAERTGGSVSTLTIQRTQQEDSAVYLCASSLLRVEAFFGQGTRLTVV.

The chain combines TRBV9 with TRBJ2-3, with a tentative D call TRBD2 (5 bases). V lost 3 bases, J lost 2 bases, and 13 bases lay in between. Germline CDR1 SGDLS, CDR2 YYNGEE. The CDR3 length is 15 residues. In DNA, the CDR3 is TGTGCCAGCAGCGGCATTAGCGCTTCCACAGATACGCAGTATTTT. This codes for CASSGISASTDTQYF.

The CDR3 region is CASSQPGTSGGTDTQYF. The CDR3 nucleotides read TGCGCCAGCAGCCAACCAGGGACTAGCGGGGGTACAGATACGCAGTATTTT. This sequence joins TRBV5-1 and TRBJ2-3, with 14 bases aligning to TRBD2. Looked up from germline, CDR1 is SGHRS and CDR2 is YFSETQ. CDR3 length equals 17 residues. V lost 4 bases and J lost 3; bases outside the gene matches: 7.